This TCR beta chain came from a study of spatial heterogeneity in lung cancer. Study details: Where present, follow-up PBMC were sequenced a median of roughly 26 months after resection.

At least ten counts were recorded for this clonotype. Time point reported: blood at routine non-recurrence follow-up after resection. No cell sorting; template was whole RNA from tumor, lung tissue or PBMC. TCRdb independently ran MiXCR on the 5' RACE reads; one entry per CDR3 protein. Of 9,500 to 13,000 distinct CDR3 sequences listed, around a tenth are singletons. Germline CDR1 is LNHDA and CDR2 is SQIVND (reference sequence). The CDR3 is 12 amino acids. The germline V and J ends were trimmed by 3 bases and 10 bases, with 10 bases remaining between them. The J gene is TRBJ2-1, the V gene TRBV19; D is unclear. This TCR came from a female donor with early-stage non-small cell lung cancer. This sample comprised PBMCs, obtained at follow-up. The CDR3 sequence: CASSMAGIEQFF. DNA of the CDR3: TGTGCCAGTAGTATGGCCGGAATCGAGCAGTTCTTC.